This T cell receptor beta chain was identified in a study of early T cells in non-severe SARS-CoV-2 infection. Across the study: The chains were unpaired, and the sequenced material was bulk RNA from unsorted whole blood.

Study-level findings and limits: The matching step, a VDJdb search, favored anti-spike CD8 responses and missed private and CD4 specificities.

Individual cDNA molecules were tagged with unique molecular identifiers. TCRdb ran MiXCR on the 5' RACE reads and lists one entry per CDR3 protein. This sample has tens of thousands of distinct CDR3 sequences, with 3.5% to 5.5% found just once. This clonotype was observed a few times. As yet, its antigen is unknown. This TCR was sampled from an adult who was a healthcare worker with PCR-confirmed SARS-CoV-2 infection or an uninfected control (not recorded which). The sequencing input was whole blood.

This CDR3 is CASSQDSLTGVGYEQYF. The CDR3 nucleotides read TGTGCCAGCAGCCAAGATTCGCTAACAGGGGTTGGGTACGAGCAGTACTTC. The rearrangement joins TRBV14 to TRBJ2-7; 7 nucleotides match TRBD1. This CDR3 region has 17 residues. Germline V gene lookup returns CDR1 SGHDN and CDR2 FVKESK. Trimming cost V 0 bases and J 4 bases; bases outside gene matches: 12.